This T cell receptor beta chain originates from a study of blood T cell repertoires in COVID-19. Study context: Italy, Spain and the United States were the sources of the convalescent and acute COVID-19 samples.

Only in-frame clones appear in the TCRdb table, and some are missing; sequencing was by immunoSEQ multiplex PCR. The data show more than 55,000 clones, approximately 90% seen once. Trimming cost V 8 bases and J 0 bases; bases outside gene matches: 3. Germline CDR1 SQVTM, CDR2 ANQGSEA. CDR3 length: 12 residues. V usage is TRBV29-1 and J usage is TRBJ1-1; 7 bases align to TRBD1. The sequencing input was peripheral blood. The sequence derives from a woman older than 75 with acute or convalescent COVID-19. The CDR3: CSSGQLNTEAFF. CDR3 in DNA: TGCAGCTCGGGACAGCTGAACACTGAAGCTTTCTTT.